Shown below are 25 T cell receptor beta chains from a single sample sequenced in a study of CXCR3-negative and CXCR3-positive naive CD8 T cells. These receptors' antigens are unknown. Study-wide points: Naive cells that were CXCR3-positive had more hydrophobic TRB CDR3s (compared with CXCR3-negative naive cells).

5' RACE with UMI labels generated the TRB cDNA libraries. One entry per CDR3 protein, without DNA, is what TCRdb gives after re-calling the 5' RACE reads. The sample includes 150,000 to 180,000 distinct CDR3 sequences. Material: naive CXCR3+ CD8+ T cells from blood. Subset described: CD45RO-CCR7+CD27+CD95- naive CD8+ T cells expressing CXCR3 (TNR3+). These receptors were obtained from a human donor in good health. Some clones in this sample may be carry-over from other donors' samples.

The chain uses TRBV23-1 and TRBJ1-4. TRBV23-1 is placed among ORFs of uncertain function. The CDR3 runs to 17 residues. CDR3 residues: CASSQSRWSQADEKLFF.

The J gene is TRBJ1-1, the V gene TRBV6-5; the TCRdb D gene call, TRBD1, has no DNA to confirm it. From germline, CDR1 is MNHEY and CDR2 SVGAGI. The CDR3 covers 19 residues. The CDR3 region is CASSYPPGTGFSGTTEAFF.

The V call is TRBV28, the J call TRBJ2-1; the D call of TRBD1 rests on TCRdb alone, since no DNA is present to check it. The germline V gene encodes CDR1 MDHEN and CDR2 SYDVKM. This CDR3 is 15 amino acids long. The CDR3 sequence is CASSFPIAPYNEQFF.

The J gene is TRBJ1-5, the V gene TRBV7-9; the TCRdb call, TRBD1, lacks DNA for checking. The CDR3 totals 17 residues. In germline, CDR1 is SEHNR, CDR2 FQNEAQ (reference sequence). CDR3 protein: CASSLAPTGGPHQPQHF.

This sequence joins TRBV5-5 and TRBJ1-1; the D gene TCRdb calls, TRBD1, cannot be checked with no DNA. This CDR3 spans 14 amino acids. The germline V gene has CDR1 SGHKS and CDR2 YYEKEE (reference sequence). The CDR3 spells CASSLTGGYTEAFF.

This chain joins TRBV7-2 and TRBJ2-2; TCRdb's D call of TRBD2 is untestable without DNA. CDR1 SGHTA and CDR2 FQGNSA come from the germline V gene. This CDR3 is 15 amino acids long. The CDR3 is CASSPTSDHTGELFF.

This chain links TRBV9 with TRBJ1-1. The CDR3 has 12 residues. Germline values: CDR1 SGDLS, CDR2 YYNGEE. This chain's CDR3 is CASGGGTNEAFF. The full variable domain, in which reference TRBV9 and TRBJ1-1 provide the parts outside the CDR3, is DSGVTQTPKHLITATGQRVTLRCSPRSGDLSVYWYQQSLDQGLQFLIQYYNGEERAKGNILERFSAQQFPDLHSELNLSSLELGDSALYFCASGGGTNEAFFGQGTRLTVV.

The J gene is TRBJ2-6, the V gene TRBV7-9; as DNA is missing, the TRBD2 call by TCRdb cannot be tested. CDR1 SEHNR and CDR2 FQNEAQ come from the germline V gene (reference sequence). The CDR3 has 19 amino acids. CDR3 in amino acids: CASSLPTSGESSGANVLTF.

This sequence joins TRBV28 and TRBJ2-7; lacking DNA, the TRBD2 call made by TCRdb goes unchecked. Germline CDR1 and CDR2: MDHEN and SYDVKM. This CDR3 spans 15 amino acids. This CDR3 reads CASSFYRGKFGEQYF.

The chain uses TRBV7-9 and TRBJ2-7. Per germline, CDR1 SEHNR and CDR2 FQNEAQ (reference sequence). This CDR3 contains 12 residues. The CDR3 is CASSLAASEQYF.

The chain recombines TRBV6-5 with TRBJ2-2. The CDR3 length is 15 residues. Germline V gene lookup returns CDR1 MNHEY and CDR2 SVGAGI. This chain's CDR3 is CASSYSTGNTGELFF.

The V gene is TRBV6-6, the J gene TRBJ1-2; TCRdb's D call, TRBD1, is unchecked because there is no DNA. CDR3 length equals 17 residues. CDR1 MNHNY and CDR2 SVGAGI come from the germline V gene (reference sequence). CDR3 protein: CASSPDHDLLGVYGYTF.

The V and J genes are TRBV19 and TRBJ2-7; checking the TCRdb D call of TRBD1 is not possible without DNA. This CDR3 comprises 15 residues. Germline V CDR1 and CDR2: LNHDA, SQIVND (reference sequence). CDR3 region: CASSPGQGEAYEQYF.

The J gene is TRBJ2-7, the V gene TRBV5-1; TCRdb's D gene call, TRBD1, goes unchecked for lack of DNA. The CDR3 is made up of 15 amino acids. Germline CDR1 reads SGHRS; CDR2 reads YFSETQ. CDR3 sequence reads: CASSLGTGAPYEQYF.

V gene TRBV4-1 combines with J gene TRBJ2-2; TCRdb's assignment of TRBD2 cannot be checked, as there is no DNA. CDR3 length: 16 residues. CDR1 and CDR2 (germline): MGHRA, YSYEKL. CDR3 sequence: CASSQEALAYTGELFF.

This sequence joins TRBV9 and TRBJ2-7. CDR1 and CDR2 from the germline V gene are SGDLS and YYNGEE. CDR3 length: 15 residues. CDR3 protein: CASSVAGSSSYEQYF.

The chain couples TRBV5-1 to TRBJ1-1. Germline CDR1 is SGHRS and CDR2 is YFSETQ. CDR3 length equals 14 residues. The CDR3 spells CASSLAWGNTEAFF.

This rearrangement joins TRBV4-1 to TRBJ2-1; the TRBD1 assignment by TCRdb is unverifiable without DNA. In germline, CDR1 is MGHRA, CDR2 YSYEKL. The CDR3 sequence is 16 residues long. The CDR3 protein is CASSQTDRGPYNEQFF.

This rearrangement joins TRBV20-1 to TRBJ2-7. The CDR3 is 14 amino acids. The germline CDR1 and CDR2 sequences are DFQATT and SNEGSKA (reference sequence). CDR3 in amino acids: CSARDWTTPYEQYF.

V usage is TRBV3-1 and J usage is TRBJ2-7; TCRdb lists TRBD1, though no DNA is available to test this call. The V gene's germline CDR1 is LGHDT and CDR2 YNNKEL (reference sequence). The CDR3 loop spans 15 amino acids. The CDR3 reads CASSKSPRDYYEQYF.

The CDR3: CASSYGGLAAYEQYF. The gene calls are TRBV6-6 and TRBJ2-7; TCRdb returns TRBD2, unconfirmable since there is no DNA. The CDR3 loop spans 15 amino acids. Germline V lookup: CDR1 MNHNY, CDR2 SVGAGI (reference sequence).

The V gene is TRBV29-1, the J gene TRBJ2-3. CDR3 length equals 11 residues. Germline lookup yields CDR1 SQVTM and CDR2 ANQGSEA. The CDR3 loop is CSVVYLDTQYF.

The chain employs TRBV20-1 and TRBJ1-1; TCRdb outputs TRBD1, but without DNA this stays unchecked. The CDR3 is made up of 14 amino acids. Germline CDR1 and CDR2: DFQATT and SNEGSKA (reference sequence). The CDR3 loop reads CSAPTDEGHTEAFF.

The chain couples TRBV27 to TRBJ2-7. Germline CDR1 reads MNHEY; CDR2 reads SMNVEV (reference sequence). The CDR3 runs to 14 residues. This chain's CDR3 is CASSWQHDIYEQYF.

The chain recombines TRBV12-3 or TRBV12-4 with TRBJ2-6; TCRdb picks TRBD1, but there is no DNA to check that call. CDR3 length: 19 residues. CDR3 sequence: CASSLTPGRRSSGANVLTF.